This T cell receptor (beta chain) is from a study of blood T cells in healthy people across ages. Turning to the study itself: The template switching approach captured approximately one barcoded beta molecule for every two T cells.

The use of a sample-barcoded 5' primer and a J-beta primer mix characterized a second PCR of about 7 to 12 cycles. MiXCR, applied by TCRdb to the 5' RACE reads, yields one record per CDR3 protein. The sample has hundreds of thousands of distinct CDR3 sequences; about a quarter are singletons. The CDR3 extends over 13 amino acids. Trimming removed 4 bases at V and 5 bases at J, with 11 bases between. Germline CDR1 ENHRY, CDR2 SYGVKD. The sample was also linked to a second study, of T cells of mothers and their children.

This sequence was found in a boy younger than 10 in good health. Sequencing was carried out using blood. The chain joins TRBV10-3 to TRBJ2-5; D is possibly TRBD1 or TRBD2 (5 bases each). The CDR3, as DNA: TGTGCCATCAGTGGGGGGATCGGGGAGACCCAGTACTTC. Amino acid sequence: CAISGGIGETQYF.